Listed below are T cell receptor beta chains from one sample, sequenced in a study of blood T cell repertoires in COVID-19. The data were produced by immunoSEQ multiplex PCR, yet TCRdb's version contains in-frame clones alone and is incomplete. The sample consists of tens of thousands of clones, about 90% of them appearing once. What was sequenced was peripheral blood. These receptors all stem from a man aged 50 to 60 with active COVID-19. Both conserved end residues are part of each CDR3. The order of the fields is D gene, CDR3 length, J gene, clone size, V gene, CDR3 protein, CDR3 DNA. A D gene is named only where the DNA matches it firmly. The size entry is marked missing in some rows and otherwise reads once, few, many or a size class.

. 14 TRBJ1-2 . TRBV5-4 CASSLASNPYGYTF TGTGCCAGCAGCTTGGCTTCTAATCCCTATGGCTACACCTTC
TRBD2 16 TRBJ2-5 . TRBV7-6 CASSRWTSGGEETQYF TGTGCCAGCAGCCGCTGGACTAGCGGGGGGGAAGAGACCCAGTACTTC
TRBD2 15 TRBJ2-5 . TRBV6-2/TRBV6-3 CASSLGLVVTETQYF TGTGCCAGCAGTCTGGGACTAGTGGTAACGGAGACCCAGTACTTC
TRBD1 14 TRBJ2-1 . TRBV6-5 CASSYGTGFDEQFF TGTGCCAGCAGTTACGGGACAGGGTTCGATGAGCAGTTCTTC
. 15 TRBJ2-7 few TRBV7-7 CASSLAFTSRHEQYF TGTGCCAGCAGCTTAGCGTTCACTAGCCGCCACGAGCAGTACTTC
. 16 TRBJ2-2 . TRBV5-1 CASSLFSGGYTGELFF TGCGCCAGCAGCCTATTTAGCGGAGGCTACACCGGGGAGCTGTTTTTT
. 13 TRBJ1-1 once TRBV28 CASGPGPNTEAFF TGTGCCAGCGGTCCAGGGCCAAACACTGAAGCTTTCTTT
TRBD2 17 TRBJ2-3 once TRBV7-3 CASSSVGLAGGGDTQYF TGTGCCAGCAGCTCTGTGGGACTAGCGGGAGGGGGAGATACGCAGTATTTT
TRBD1 14 TRBJ1-1 few TRBV13 CASSSGTGATEAFF TGTGCCAGCAGCTCCGGGACAGGGGCCACTGAAGCTTTCTTT
TRBD2 15 TRBJ2-5 once TRBV7-2 CASSSRLASEETQYF TGTGCCAGCAGCTCTCGACTAGCCTCCGAAGAGACCCAGTACTTC
. 14 TRBJ1-2 . TRBV14 CASSQAGTYYGYTF TGTGCCAGCAGCCAGGCCGGGACTTACTATGGCTACACCTTC
TRBD1 12 TRBJ2-5 . TRBV6-2/TRBV6-3 CASSGTGETQYF TGTGCCAGCAGTGGGACAGGAGAGACCCAGTACTTC
TRBD2 17 TRBJ2-1 . TRBV7-6 CASSSWTSGSMRNEQFF TGTGCCAGCAGCTCCTGGACTAGCGGGAGTATGAGGAATGAGCAGTTCTTC
TRBD2 14 TRBJ2-7 . TRBV30 CAWSVGEGRYEQYF TGTGCCTGGAGTGTGGGGGAGGGCCGGTACGAGCAGTACTTC
. 15 TRBJ1-4 . TRBV5-1 CASSLIGQSREKLFF TGCGCCAGCAGCTTGATCGGACAGTCTCGGGAAAAACTGTTTTTT
. 13 TRBJ1-1 . TRBV6-5 CASSSRENTEAFF TGTGCCAGCAGTTCCCGGGAGAACACTGAAGCTTTCTTT
. 15 TRBJ2-3 . TRBV30 CAWSSSRLSTDTQYF TGTGCCTGGAGTTCTAGTCGTTTGAGCACAGATACGCAGTATTTT
TRBD2 15 TRBJ2-3 . TRBV5-6 CASRRGSAPGDTQYF TGTGCCAGCAGGCGGGGGTCTGCGCCGGGGGATACGCAGTATTTT
. 14 TRBJ1-1 . TRBV9 CASCAGEPNTEAFF TGTGCCAGCTGTGCAGGGGAGCCCAACACTGAAGCTTTCTTT
TRBD1 15 TRBJ1-1 . TRBV5-6 CASATGGEQDTEAFF TGTGCCAGCGCAACAGGGGGCGAACAGGACACTGAAGCTTTCTTT
. 13 TRBJ2-7 . TRBV19 CASSIGRGYEQYF TGTGCCAGTAGTATTGGACGGGGCTACGAGCAGTACTTC
TRBD1 15 TRBJ1-2 . TRBV2 CASSPDRVLYGSYTF TGTGCCAGCAGCCCTGACAGGGTATTATATGGTAGCTACACCTTC
. 14 TRBJ2-1 once TRBV28 CASTLDSPYNEQFF TGTGCCAGCACCCTCGACAGTCCCTACAATGAGCAGTTCTTC
TRBD2 18 TRBJ2-7 . TRBV5-4 CASSSMGGTSGGLGEQYF TGTGCCAGCAGCTCCATGGGTGGGACTAGCGGGGGGCTAGGGGAGCAGTACTTC
TRBD2 15 TRBJ2-1 . TRBV7-3 CASSLHSGDHNEQFF TGTGCCAGCAGCTTACATAGCGGGGATCACAATGAGCAGTTCTTC
TRBD1 15 TRBJ2-3 . TRBV5-4 CASSLGGQGQDTQYF TGTGCCAGCAGCTTGGGGGGACAGGGGCAAGATACGCAGTATTTT
. 14 TRBJ1-2 . TRBV27 CASSFRGWDYGYTF TGTGCCAGCAGTTTCAGGGGATGGGACTATGGCTACACCTTC
. 17 TRBJ1-3 once TRBV7-2 CASSLEPQGTGGNTIYF TGTGCCAGCAGCTTAGAACCCCAGGGTACAGGTGGAAACACCATATATTTT
. 13 TRBJ1-2 few TRBV24-1 CATSFQEFYGYTF TGTGCCACCAGTTTTCAGGAATTCTATGGCTACACCTTC
TRBD1 18 TRBJ1-1 . TRBV4-1 CASSHGQGALRGNTEAFF TGCGCCAGCAGCCACGGACAGGGGGCCTTGAGGGGGAACACTGAAGCTTTCTTT
. 16 TRBJ2-3 . TRBV5-1 CASSLESSDSTDTQYF TGCGCCAGCAGCTTGGAGTCTAGCGACTCCACAGATACGCAGTATTTT
. 13 TRBJ1-1 few TRBV9 CASSAQRNTEAFF TGTGCCAGCAGCGCACAAAGGAACACTGAAGCTTTCTTT